The entry below gives a single T cell receptor beta chain sequence along with its context. This sample is drawn from a study of blood T cell repertoires in COVID-19. Study summary: Material from acute and convalescent COVID-19 was sourced from the United States, Italy and Spain. T cells, B-cell-depleted T cells, or PBMCs provided the cDNA or gDNA that served as material.

Study processing details: Nucleated cell number was recorded as an estimate derived from reference gene primer amplification. The repertoire was sequenced with immunoSEQ multiplex PCR; TCRdb's copy has only in-frame clones and lacks some. V and J calls and clone size come straight from that table; D and trimming were deduced from the DNA. Here the sample spans some 50,000 clones, more than 75% being singletons. This CDR3 is 14 amino acids long. Trimming took 0 bases from V and 5 from J; bases not matched to a gene: 1. Germline CDR1 SGHTA, CDR2 FQGTGA. Sequenced input: peripheral blood. This sequence joins TRBV7-3 and TRBJ2-3; 8 positions match TRBD2. This TCR derives from a man between 45 and 60 years old with active COVID-19. CDR3 coding DNA: TGTGCCAGCAGCTTAACTAGCGGGAAAGATACGCAGTATTTT. Protein sequence: CASSLTSGKDTQYF.